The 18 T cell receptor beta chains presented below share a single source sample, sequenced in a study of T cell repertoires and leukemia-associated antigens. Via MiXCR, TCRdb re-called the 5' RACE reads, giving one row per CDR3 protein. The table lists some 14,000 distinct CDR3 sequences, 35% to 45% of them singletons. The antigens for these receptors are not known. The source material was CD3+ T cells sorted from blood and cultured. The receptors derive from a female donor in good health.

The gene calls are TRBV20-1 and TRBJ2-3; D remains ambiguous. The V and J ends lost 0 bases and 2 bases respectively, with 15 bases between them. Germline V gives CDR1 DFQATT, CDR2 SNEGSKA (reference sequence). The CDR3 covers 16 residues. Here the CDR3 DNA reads TGCAGTGCTAGAGATCGAGACAAGCGCGTCACAGATACGCAGTATTTT. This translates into CSARDRDKRVTDTQYF.

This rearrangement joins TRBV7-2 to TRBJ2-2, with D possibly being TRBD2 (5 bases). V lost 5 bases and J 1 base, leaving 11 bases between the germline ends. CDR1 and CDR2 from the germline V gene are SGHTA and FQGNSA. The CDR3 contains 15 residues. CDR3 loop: CASSSFSENTGELFF. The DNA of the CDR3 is TGTGCCAGCAGCAGCTTTAGCGAGAACACCGGGGAGCTGTTTTTT.

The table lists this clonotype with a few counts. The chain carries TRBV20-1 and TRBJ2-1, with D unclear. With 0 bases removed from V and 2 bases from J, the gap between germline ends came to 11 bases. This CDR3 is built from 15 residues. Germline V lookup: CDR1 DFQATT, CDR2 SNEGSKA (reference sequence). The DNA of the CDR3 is TGCAGTGCTAGAGATCGAGCGAAACCCTACAATGAGCAGTTCTTC. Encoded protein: CSARDRAKPYNEQFF.

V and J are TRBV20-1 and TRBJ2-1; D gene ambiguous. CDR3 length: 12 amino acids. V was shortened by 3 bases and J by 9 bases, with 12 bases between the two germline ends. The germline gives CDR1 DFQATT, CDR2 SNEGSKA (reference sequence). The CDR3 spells CSASPPAGEQFF. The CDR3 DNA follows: TGCAGTGCTAGCCCACCAGCCGGTGAGCAGTTCTTC.

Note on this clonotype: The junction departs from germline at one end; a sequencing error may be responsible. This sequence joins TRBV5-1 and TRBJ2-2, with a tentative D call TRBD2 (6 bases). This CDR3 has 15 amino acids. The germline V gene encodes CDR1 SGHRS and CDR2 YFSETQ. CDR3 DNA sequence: TGCGCCAGCAGCTTGGGACTAGTGGCCACCGGGAAGCTGTTTTTT. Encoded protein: CASSLGLVATGKLFF.

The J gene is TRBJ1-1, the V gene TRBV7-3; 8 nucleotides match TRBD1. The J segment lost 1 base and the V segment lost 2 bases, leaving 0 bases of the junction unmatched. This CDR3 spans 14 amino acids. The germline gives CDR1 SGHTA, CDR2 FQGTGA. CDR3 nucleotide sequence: TGTGCCAGCAGCTTAGGGACAGGGAACACTGAAGCTTTCTTT. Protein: CASSLGTGNTEAFF.

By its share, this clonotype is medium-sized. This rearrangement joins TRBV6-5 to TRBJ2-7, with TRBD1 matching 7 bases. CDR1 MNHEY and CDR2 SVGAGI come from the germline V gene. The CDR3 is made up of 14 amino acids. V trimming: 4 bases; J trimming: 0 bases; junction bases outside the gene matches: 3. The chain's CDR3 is CASSSYRGSYEQYF. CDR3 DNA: TGTGCCAGCAGTTCGTACAGGGGCTCCTACGAGCAGTACTTC.

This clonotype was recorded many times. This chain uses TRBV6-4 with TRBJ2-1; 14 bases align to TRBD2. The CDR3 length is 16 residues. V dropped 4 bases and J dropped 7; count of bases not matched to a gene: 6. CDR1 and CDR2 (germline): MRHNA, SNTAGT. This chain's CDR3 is CASSVSGTSGSNEQFF. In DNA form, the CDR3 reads TGTGCCAGCAGTGTCTCCGGGACTAGCGGGAGTAATGAGCAGTTCTTC.

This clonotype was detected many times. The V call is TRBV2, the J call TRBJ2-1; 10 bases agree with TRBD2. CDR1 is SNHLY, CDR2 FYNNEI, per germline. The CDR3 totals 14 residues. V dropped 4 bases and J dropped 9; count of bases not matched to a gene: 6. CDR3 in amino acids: CASSAAGGPIEQFF. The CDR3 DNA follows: TGTGCCAGCAGTGCAGCGGGAGGGCCGATTGAGCAGTTCTTC.

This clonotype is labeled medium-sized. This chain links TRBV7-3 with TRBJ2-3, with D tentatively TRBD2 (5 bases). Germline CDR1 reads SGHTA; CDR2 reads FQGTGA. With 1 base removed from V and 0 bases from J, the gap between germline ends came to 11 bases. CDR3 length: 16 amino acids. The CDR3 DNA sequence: TGTGCCAGCAGCTTAATCGGTCGGAGGAGCACAGATACGCAGTATTTT. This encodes CASSLIGRRSTDTQYF.

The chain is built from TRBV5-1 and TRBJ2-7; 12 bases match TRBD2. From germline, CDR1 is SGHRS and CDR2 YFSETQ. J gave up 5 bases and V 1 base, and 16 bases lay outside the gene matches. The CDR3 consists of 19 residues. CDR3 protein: CASSLLIGLAGRVEDEQYF. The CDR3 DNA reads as TGCGCCAGCAGCTTGCTAATCGGACTAGCGGGAAGGGTAGAGGACGAGCAGTACTTC.

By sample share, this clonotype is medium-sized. The CDR3 region is CASSYSGQGLNEQFF. CDR3 in DNA: TGTGCCAGCAGTTACTCGGGACAGGGATTGAATGAGCAGTTCTTC. The chain uses TRBV6-5 and TRBJ2-1; 9 positions agree with TRBD1. Per germline, CDR1 MNHEY and CDR2 SVGAGI. The J segment lost 7 bases and the V segment lost 0 bases, leaving 4 bases of the junction unmatched. The length of the CDR3 is 15 residues.

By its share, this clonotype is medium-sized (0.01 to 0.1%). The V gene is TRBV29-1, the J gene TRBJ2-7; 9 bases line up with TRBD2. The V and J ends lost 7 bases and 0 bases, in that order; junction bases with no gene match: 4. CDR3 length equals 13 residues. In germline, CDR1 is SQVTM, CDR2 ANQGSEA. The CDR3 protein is CSGTSVSSYEQYF. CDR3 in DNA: TGCAGCGGGACTAGCGTAAGCTCCTACGAGCAGTACTTC.

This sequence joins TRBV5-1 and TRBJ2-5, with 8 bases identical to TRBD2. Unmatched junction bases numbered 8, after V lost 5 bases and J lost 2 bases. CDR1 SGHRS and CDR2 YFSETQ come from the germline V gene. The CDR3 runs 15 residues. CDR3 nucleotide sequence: TGCGCCAGCAGAAATAGCGGGAATGATCAAGAGACCCAGTACTTC. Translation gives CASRNSGNDQETQYF.

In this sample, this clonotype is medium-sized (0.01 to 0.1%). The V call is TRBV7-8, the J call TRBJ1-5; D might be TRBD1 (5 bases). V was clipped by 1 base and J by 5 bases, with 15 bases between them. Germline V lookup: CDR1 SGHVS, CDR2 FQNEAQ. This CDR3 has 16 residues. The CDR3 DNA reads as TGTGCCAGCAGCTTAGTAAGCAGGGACCCTCATCAGCCCCAGCATTTT. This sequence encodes CASSLVSRDPHQPQHF.

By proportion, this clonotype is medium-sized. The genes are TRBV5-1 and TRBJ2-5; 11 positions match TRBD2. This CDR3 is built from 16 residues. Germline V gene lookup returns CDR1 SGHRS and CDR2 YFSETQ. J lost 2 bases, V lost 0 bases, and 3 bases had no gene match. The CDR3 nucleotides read TGCGCCAGCAGCTTGGGTGGACTAGCGGGTCAAGAGACCCAGTACTTC. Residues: CASSLGGLAGQETQYF.

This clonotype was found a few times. This CDR3 is CASSLLAGGVPFF. CDR3 coding DNA: TGTGCCAGCAGCTTACTAGCGGGAGGCGTTCCGTTCTTC. The chain employs TRBV9 and TRBJ2-1, with 12 bases aligning to TRBD2. Looked up from germline, CDR1 is SGDLS and CDR2 is YYNGEE. V gave up 4 bases and J gave up 15 bases; unmatched junction bases: 8. The CDR3 consists of 13 residues.

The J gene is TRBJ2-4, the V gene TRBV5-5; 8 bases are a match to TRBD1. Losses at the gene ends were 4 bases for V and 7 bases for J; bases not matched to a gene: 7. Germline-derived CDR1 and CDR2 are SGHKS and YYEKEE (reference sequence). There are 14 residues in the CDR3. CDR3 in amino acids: CASSPYWTGNIQYF. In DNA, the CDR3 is TGTGCCAGCAGCCCCTATTGGACAGGGAACATTCAGTACTTC.